In this sample, the clone carrying this TCR beta chain turned up a few times. Seattle's enrolled individuals joined amid active infection and were then monitored longitudinally. The data were obtained in a study of blood T cell repertoires in COVID-19. The overall study: Samples came from the United States, Italy and Spain, spanning acute and convalescent COVID-19. T cells, B-cell-depleted T cells, or PBMCs provided the cDNA or gDNA that served as material.

This CDR3 comprises 16 residues. CDR1 is MNHEY, CDR2 SVGEGT, per germline. V gave up 2 bases and J gave up 4 bases; unmatched junction bases: 8. Original processing methods: Reference gene primer amplification in the assay estimated nucleated cell counts. TCRdb keeps only in-frame clones here, not all; method: immunoSEQ multiplex PCR. The DNA was the basis for D and trimming; V, J and clone size are from that table. Among about 210,000 clones listed, roughly 80% were seen once. Sequenced material: peripheral blood. This chain joins TRBV6-2 or TRBV6-3 and TRBJ2-5, with 9 bases lining up with TRBD2. The sequence was obtained from an elderly woman with COVID-19, enrolled during active disease. CDR3 protein: CASSYGGSGGGETQYF. DNA for the CDR3: TGTGCCAGCAGTTACGGAGGTAGCGGGGGAGGAGAGACCCAGTACTTC.